A selection of T cell receptor beta chains follows, all from one sample in a study of blood T cells in healthy people across ages. TCRdb used MiXCR to reprocess the 5' RACE reads, holding one entry per CDR3 protein. The repertoire includes about 750,000 distinct CDR3 sequences, about 53% of them detected once, and 41% sits in the top ten. The sample was blood. Receptor source: an older man in good health. The CDR3 runs from the conserved cysteine through the conserved F or W. D genes are given only for firm matches. Expanded clones are given a class, and other clones once, few, many or no size at all.

clone_size | j_call | d_call | v_call | cdr3_nt | cdr3_aa
- | TRBJ2-6 | - | TRBV14 | TGTGCCAGCAGCCAAGGGGGTCGCGGGGCCAACGTCCTGACTTTC | CASSQGGRGANVLTF
many | TRBJ2-3 | TRBD2 | TRBV20-1 | TGCAGTGCAATCGGGAGGGCCGAAGATACGCAGTATTTT | CSAIGRAEDTQYF
few | TRBJ2-3 | - | TRBV6-2/TRBV6-3 | TGTGCCAGCAGTCCCTTCGGGCACAGATACGCGTATTTT | CASSPFGHRYAYF
- | TRBJ2-1 | TRBD2 | TRBV10-3 | TGTGCCATCAGTGCCCCTCCGGGACTAGCGGACCGTAGCTCCTACAATGAGCAGTTCTTC | CAISAPPGLADRSSYNEQFF
few | TRBJ2-7 | TRBD1 | TRBV9 | TGTGCCAGCAGCCCAAGAGGGGACAGGGTTACCTACGAGCAGTACTTC | CASSPRGDRVTYEQYF
few | TRBJ1-2 | TRBD1 | TRBV2 | TGTGCCAGCAGTGAACGGGACAGGGGTCGGTCCTACACCTTC | CASSERDRGRSYTF
- | TRBJ2-1 | - | TRBV28 | TGTGCCACGAGTGGGGGGTCCCTCCATCATGAGCAGTTCTTC | CATSGGSLHHEQFF
- | TRBJ2-1 | - | TRBV9 | TGTACCAGCAGCCCCCAAGGGGGAGGCTACAATGAGCAGTTCTTC | CTSSPQGGGYNEQFF
few | TRBJ2-1 | - | TRBV7-2 | TGTGCCAGCAGCTTAGATCCCCCTAGTGCTGAGCAGTTCTTC | CASSLDPPSAEQFF
- | TRBJ1-4 | - | TRBV29-1 | TGCAGCGTTGAAGACTCAACTAATGAAAAACTGTTTTTT | CSVEDSTNEKLFF
- | TRBJ1-4 | - | TRBV5-1 | TGCGCCAGTAGCAATACAGCCGCAACTAATGAAAAACTGTTTTTT | CASSNTAATNEKLFF
- | TRBJ1-2 | - | TRBV20-1 | TGCAGTGCTAATCGGATTAACTATGGCTACACCTTC | CSANRINYGYTF
- | TRBJ2-1 | - | TRBV6-1 | TGTGCCAGCACCCCGGGGCGTCTCAATGAGCAGTTCTTC | CASTPGRLNEQFF
- | TRBJ1-2 | - | TRBV29-1 | TGCAGCGCCCGAAAGGCGACTAACTATGGCTACACCTTC | CSARKATNYGYTF
few | TRBJ2-1 | - | TRBV12-3/TRBV12-4 | TGTGCCAGCAGTTTAGCGCTATCAGGGCGCGCCTACAATGAGCAGTTCTTC | CASSLALSGRAYNEQFF
- | TRBJ2-6 | - | TRBV5-1 | TGCGCCAGCAGCGGGCCCCTAGGGGCTGGGGCCAACGTCCTGACTTTC | CASSGPLGAGANVLTF
- | TRBJ2-5 | TRBD1 | TRBV20-1 | TGCAGTGCTATCTCACTCGACAGGGATCAAGAGACCCAGTACTTC | CSAISLDRDQETQYF
few | TRBJ2-7 | - | TRBV12-3/TRBV12-4 | TGTGCCAGCAGCCCCCCGCCGCGGCCATCCTACGAGCAGTACTTC | CASSPPPRPSYEQYF
- | TRBJ2-4 | - | TRBV6-1 | TGTGCCAGCAGTGATGGAAGCATAGCCAAAAACATTCAGTACTTC | CASSDGSIAKNIQYF
- | TRBJ2-3 | - | TRBV10-3 | TGTGCCATCAGAGCCACAGGGCGGGGCAGCCTATACGCGTATTTT | CAIRATGRGSLYAYF
- | TRBJ1-2 | - | TRBV9 | TGTGCCAGCAGCTCAAGGACAGCGTACACCTTC | CASSSRTAYTF
- | TRBJ1-1 | - | TRBV20-1 | TGCAGTGCTCCCCGGCCCCCCACTGAAGCTTTCTTT | CSAPRPPTEAFF
- | TRBJ2-3 | TRBD2 | TRBV7-2 | TGTGCCAGCAGCTTGACTAGCGGAACACGCACAGATACGCAGTATTTT | CASSLTSGTRTDTQYF
few | TRBJ2-5 | TRBD1 | TRBV5-1 | TGCGCCAGCTACCCATTCCCAGGGGGCCGAGAGACCCAGTACTTC | CASYPFPGGRETQYF
- | TRBJ2-3 | TRBD1 | TRBV11-2 | TGTGCCAGCAGCCTTACGACAGGGCGGGCAGATACGCAGTATTTT | CASSLTTGRADTQYF
- | TRBJ1-1 | TRBD1 | TRBV10-1 | TGCGCCAGCAGCTTTAACAGGGGGCTATCAGAAGCTTTCTTT | CASSFNRGLSEAFF
- | TRBJ2-1 | - | TRBV14 | TGTGCCAGCAGCCAAGGGTTTGGGTCCTACAATGAGCAGTTCTTC | CASSQGFGSYNEQFF
- | TRBJ2-2 | TRBD1 | TRBV12-3/TRBV12-4 | TGTGCCAGCATCAAGGACAGGGTGAACACCGGGGAGCTGTTTTTT | CASIKDRVNTGELFF
- | TRBJ2-7 | TRBD2 | TRBV6-1 | TGTGCCAGCCGGGGACTAGCGGGGATAACCTACGAGCAGTACTTC | CASRGLAGITYEQYF
- | TRBJ2-7 | - | TRBV12-3/TRBV12-4 | TGTGCCAGCAGTCCCGGGGCGGGTTTCTCCTACGAGCAGTACTTC | CASSPGAGFSYEQYF
- | TRBJ1-2 | - | TRBV6-5 | TGTGCCAGCAGTTACTCGAAGGGGTATGGCTACACCTTC | CASSYSKGYGYTF
- | TRBJ2-1 | - | TRBV12-3/TRBV12-4 | TGTGCCAGTGCGCGGGGCGGGAACGGTGAGCAGTTCTTC | CASARGGNGEQFF
few | TRBJ2-5 | - | TRBV24-1 | TGTGCCACCAGTGATTTGCCCGGTCGAGGCCCTCAAGAGACCCAGTACTTC | CATSDLPGRGPQETQYF
- | TRBJ2-1 | - | TRBV20-1 | TGCAGTGCTAGCGACGGGGGAGGTGTTTGGGATGAGCAGTTCTTC | CSASDGGGVWDEQFF
- | TRBJ2-7 | - | TRBV12-3/TRBV12-4 | TGTGCCAGCAGTTTAGGGGTAGCTTCTGGCAACGAGCAGTACTTC | CASSLGVASGNEQYF
- | TRBJ2-1 | TRBD2 | TRBV7-9 | TGTGCCAGCAGCTTAGCTAAGTCTAGCGGGAGGAATAGTACAGGTGAGCAGTTCTTC | CASSLAKSSGRNSTGEQFF
- | TRBJ1-5 | - | TRBV29-1 | TGCAGCGTTGGGAAAGGGCGGGATCAGCCCCAGCATTTT | CSVGKGRDQPQHF
- | TRBJ1-6 | - | TRBV18 | TGTGCCAGCTCACCAAAAGGGGACTCTAATTCACCCCTCCACTTT | CASSPKGDSNSPLHF
- | TRBJ2-4 | - | TRBV30 | TGTGCCTGGAGCCTAACTGGACGGGCTTTGGAGCAGTACTTC | CAWSLTGRALEQYF
- | TRBJ1-6 | TRBD1 | TRBV20-1 | TGCAGTGCCCTGGAACCGGGACAGGGGGCTCCTAATTCACCCCTCCACTTT | CSALEPGQGAPNSPLHF
- | TRBJ2-7 | - | TRBV10-3 | TGTGCCATCAGTGGCCTAGTAGACGAGCAGTACTTC | CAISGLVDEQYF
- | TRBJ2-6 | TRBD1 | TRBV29-1 | TGCAGCGCTGAAGTTTCGGGACAGGGGGCGCGAGGGGCCAACGTCCTGACTTTC | CSAEVSGQGARGANVLTF
- | TRBJ2-4 | - | TRBV29-1 | TGCAGCGTTGAGGCCACCAAAAACATTCAGTACTTC | CSVEATKNIQYF
- | TRBJ2-7 | TRBD1 | TRBV6-6 | TGTGCCAACAGAAGGGGACAGAGCTACGAGCAGTACTTC | CANRRGQSYEQYF
few | TRBJ2-1 | - | TRBV4-1 | TGCGCCAGCAGCCAACGACAGTTGGACAATGAGCAGTTCTTC | CASSQRQLDNEQFF